A single sample gave rise to the 12 T cell receptor beta chains below, sequenced in a study of blood T cell repertoires in COVID-19. Clones were read by immunoSEQ multiplex PCR, and TCRdb kept only the in-frame ones, dropping some. The sample lists around 230,000 clones; more than 75% were seen once. The sample was peripheral blood. These receptors all come from a woman aged 55-69 years with active or convalescent COVID-19.

This clone was seen a few times. This chain joins TRBV18 and TRBJ2-3; tentatively, D is TRBD2 (6 bases). CDR3 length: 15 amino acids. Germline CDR1 is KGHSH and CDR2 is LQKENI. V lost 3 bases to trimming and J lost 4 bases, with 14 bases between them. CDR3 sequence (DNA): TGTGCCAGCTCACCGGTCTCAGGGAGGTCAGATACGCAGTATTTT. Translated, it gives CASSPVSGRSDTQYF.

The chain is built from TRBV7-9 and TRBJ2-7; D perhaps matches TRBD1 (5 bases). The CDR3 extends over 11 amino acids. Germline lookup yields CDR1 SEHNR and CDR2 FQNEAQ (reference sequence). The V and J ends lost 6 bases and 6 bases respectively, with 9 bases between them. CDR3 sequence reads: CASSQRGEQYF. The CDR3 DNA reads TGTGCCAGCAGTCAAAGGGGCGAGCAGTACTTC.

This chain connects TRBV25-1 to TRBJ2-3, with 7 positions matching TRBD1. This CDR3 spans 15 amino acids. J gave up 1 base and V 6 bases, and 7 bases lay outside the gene matches. CDR1 and CDR2 (germline): MGHDK, SYGVNS. The CDR3 loop reads CASSHTGERTDTQYF. The CDR3, as DNA: TGTGCCAGCAGCCACACAGGGGAGCGCACAGATACGCAGTATTTT.

CDR3 residues: CASSQQGARNGYTF. In DNA, the CDR3 is TGTGCCAGCAGTCAACAGGGGGCGCGTAATGGCTACACCTTC. V usage is TRBV2 and J usage is TRBJ1-2, with 9 bases matching TRBD1. This CDR3 comprises 14 residues. The ends lost 5 bases at V and 6 bases at J; junction bases unmatched: 7. Germline V gene sequence: CDR1 SNHLY, CDR2 FYNNEI.

The chain uses TRBV9 and TRBJ2-2, with a tentative D call TRBD2 (5 bases). The CDR3 has 16 amino acids. The germline gives CDR1 SGDLS, CDR2 YYNGEE. With 0 bases removed from V and 5 bases from J, the gap between germline ends came to 14 bases. In nucleotides, the CDR3 is TGTGCCAGCAGCGTAGTTCGGGGTGGCACGACCGGGGAGCTGTTTTTT. Protein product: CASSVVRGGTTGELFF.

The gene calls are TRBV7-9 and TRBJ2-5; TRBD2 agrees at 9 bases. This CDR3 is 13 amino acids long. Germline CDR1 SEHNR, CDR2 FQNEAQ (reference sequence). J lost 4 bases, V lost 6 bases, and 3 bases had no gene match. The CDR3 loop reads CASSPTSGETQYF. Here the CDR3 DNA reads TGTGCCAGCAGTCCGACTAGCGGAGAGACCCAGTACTTC.

The V gene is TRBV5-4, the J gene TRBJ1-1, with D maybe TRBD1 (5 bases). CDR1 and CDR2 (germline): SGHNT, YYREEE (reference sequence). V lost 1 base, J lost 4 bases, and 20 bases lay in between. The CDR3 consists of 17 residues. CDR3 nucleotide sequence: TGTGCCAGCAGCTTGTATACTGTGAGGCGGGGGAGCACTGAAGCTTTCTTT. It encodes CASSLYTVRRGSTEAFF.

This clone is a singleton in its sample. The rearrangement links TRBV6-2 or TRBV6-3 to TRBJ2-7; tentative D call: TRBD2 (6 bases). The germline V gene encodes CDR1 MNHEY and CDR2 SVGEGT. CDR3 length equals 13 residues. With 2 bases removed from V and 5 bases from J, the gap between germline ends came to 10 bases. CDR3 bases: TGTGCCAGCAGTTACGGGGGGAGTCACGAGCAGTACTTC. Amino acid sequence: CASSYGGSHEQYF.

The chain carries TRBV7-9 and TRBJ1-1; tentative D call: TRBD1 (6 bases). This CDR3 has 12 residues. The V end lost 4 bases, the J end lost 7 bases, and 10 bases lay between the germline ends. Germline loops: CDR1 SEHNR, CDR2 FQNEAQ (reference sequence). For the CDR3, the DNA is TGTGCCAGCAGCTACACAGGGTTTGAAGCTTTCTTT. Its protein is CASSYTGFEAFF.

The sample holds one count of this clone. V usage is TRBV19 and J usage is TRBJ1-1, with 7 bases lining up with TRBD1. CDR3 length: 14 amino acids. Per germline, CDR1 LNHDA and CDR2 SQIVND (reference sequence). The ends lost 7 bases at V and 1 base at J; junction bases unmatched: 6. DNA of the CDR3: TGTGCCAGTAAAGACAGGGAGCGGAACACTGAAGCTTTCTTT. Translation: CASKDRERNTEAFF.

V usage is TRBV11-2 and J usage is TRBJ2-3; the match to TRBD2 covers 7 bases. CDR1 and CDR2 (germline): SGHAT, FQNNGV. After removal of 6 bases from V and 2 bases from J, the junction contained 20 bases not matched to a gene. This CDR3 contains 19 residues. Here the CDR3 reads CASRMGRRGGGILTDTQYF. The DNA of the CDR3 is TGTGCCAGCAGGATGGGGAGAAGAGGCGGGGGTATCCTCACAGATACGCAGTATTTT. The full variable domain, its missing parts supplied by reference TRBV11-2 and TRBJ2-3, is EAGVAQSPRYKIIEKRQSVAFWCNPISGHATLYWYQQILGQGPKLLIQFQNNGVVDDSQLPKDRFSAERLKGVDSTLKIQPAKLEDSAVYLCASRMGRRGGGILTDTQYFGPGTRLTVL.

The V gene is TRBV9, the J gene TRBJ1-1; 9 nucleotides agree with TRBD1. This CDR3 contains 15 residues. Germline loops: CDR1 SGDLS, CDR2 YYNGEE. The ends lost 0 bases at V and 11 bases at J; junction bases unmatched: 11. As DNA, the CDR3 is TGTGCCAGCAGCGTAGGGGGTGAGGGACAGGGCTCGGCTTTCTTT. Translated: CASSVGGEGQGSAFF.